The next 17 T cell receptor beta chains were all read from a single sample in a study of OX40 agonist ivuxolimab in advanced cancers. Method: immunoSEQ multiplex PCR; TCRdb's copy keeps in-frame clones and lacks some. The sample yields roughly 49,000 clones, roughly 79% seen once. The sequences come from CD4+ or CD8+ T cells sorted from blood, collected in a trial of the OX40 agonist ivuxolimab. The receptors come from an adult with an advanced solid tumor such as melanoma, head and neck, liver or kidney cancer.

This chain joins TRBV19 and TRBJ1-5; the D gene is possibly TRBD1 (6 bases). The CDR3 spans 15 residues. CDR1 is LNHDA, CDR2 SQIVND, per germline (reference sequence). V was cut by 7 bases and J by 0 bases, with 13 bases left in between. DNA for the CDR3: TGTGCCAGTACCGAGACAGGATATAGCAATCAGCCCCAGCATTTT. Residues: CASTETGYSNQPQHF.

The CDR3 here is CASSFGQGNEQYF. As DNA, the CDR3 is TGTGCCAGCAGCTTTGGACAGGGGAATGAGCAGTACTTC. The chain combines TRBV2 with TRBJ2-7; 9 nucleotides match TRBD1. Germline loops: CDR1 SNHLY, CDR2 FYNNEI. This CDR3 has 13 residues. J gave up 7 bases and V 6 bases, and 7 bases lay outside the gene matches. Complete variable domain (other parts from reference TRBV2 and TRBJ2-7): EPEVTQTPSHQVTQMGQEVILRCVPISNHLYFYWYRQILGQKVEFLVSFYNNEISEKSEIFDDQFSVERPDGSNFTLKIRSTKLEDSAMYFCASSFGQGNEQYFGPGTRLTVT.

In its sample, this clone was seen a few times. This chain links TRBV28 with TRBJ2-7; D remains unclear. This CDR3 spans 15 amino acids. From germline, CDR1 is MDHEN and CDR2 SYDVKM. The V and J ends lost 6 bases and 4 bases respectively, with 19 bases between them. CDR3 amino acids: CASSPLVSLGYEQYF. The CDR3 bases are TGTGCCAGCAGCCCCCTTGTATCGTTGGGTTACGAGCAGTACTTC.

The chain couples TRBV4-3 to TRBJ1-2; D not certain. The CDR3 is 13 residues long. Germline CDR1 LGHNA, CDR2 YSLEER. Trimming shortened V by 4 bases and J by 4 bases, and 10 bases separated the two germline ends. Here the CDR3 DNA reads TGCGCCAGCAGCCGAGCGGGCCTCTATGGCTACACCTTC. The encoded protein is CASSRAGLYGYTF.

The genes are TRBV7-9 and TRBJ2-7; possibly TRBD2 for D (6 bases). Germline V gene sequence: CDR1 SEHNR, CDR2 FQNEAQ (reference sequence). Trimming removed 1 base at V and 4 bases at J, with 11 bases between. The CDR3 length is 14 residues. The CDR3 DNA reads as TGTGCCAGCAGCTTAGACGGGGGAGGATACGAGCAGTACTTC. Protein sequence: CASSLDGGGYEQYF.

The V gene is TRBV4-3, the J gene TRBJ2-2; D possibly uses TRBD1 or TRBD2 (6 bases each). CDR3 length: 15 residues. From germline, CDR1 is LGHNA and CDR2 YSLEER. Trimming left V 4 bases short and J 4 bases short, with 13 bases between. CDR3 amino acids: CASSPRGDLTGELFF. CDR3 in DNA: TGCGCCAGCAGCCCGAGGGGGGACCTCACCGGGGAGCTGTTTTTT.

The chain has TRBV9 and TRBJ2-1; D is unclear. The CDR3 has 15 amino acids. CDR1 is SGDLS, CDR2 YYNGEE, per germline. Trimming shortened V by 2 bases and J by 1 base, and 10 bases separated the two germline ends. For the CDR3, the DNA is TGTGCCAGCAGCGTTGGGATTTCTTCCTACAATGAGCAGTTCTTC. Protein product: CASSVGISSYNEQFF.

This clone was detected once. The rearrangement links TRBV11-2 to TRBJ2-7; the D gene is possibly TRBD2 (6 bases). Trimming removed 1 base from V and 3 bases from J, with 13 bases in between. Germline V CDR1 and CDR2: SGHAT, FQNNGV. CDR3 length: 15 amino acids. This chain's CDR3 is CASSLAGTGSYEQYF. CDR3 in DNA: TGTGCCAGCAGCTTAGCCGGGACTGGAAGCTACGAGCAGTACTTC.

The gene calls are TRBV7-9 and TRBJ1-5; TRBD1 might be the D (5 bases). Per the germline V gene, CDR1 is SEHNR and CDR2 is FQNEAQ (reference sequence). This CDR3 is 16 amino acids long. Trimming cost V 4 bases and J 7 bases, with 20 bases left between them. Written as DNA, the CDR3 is TGTGCCAGCAGCTCCGGGGGAGGCATAACGGGCCAGCCCCAGCATTTT. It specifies CASSSGGGITGQPQHF.

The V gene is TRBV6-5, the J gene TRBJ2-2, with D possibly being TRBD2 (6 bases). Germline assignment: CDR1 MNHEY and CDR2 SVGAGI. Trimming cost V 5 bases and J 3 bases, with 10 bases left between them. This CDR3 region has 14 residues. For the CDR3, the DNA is TGTGCCAGCAGTCCGGGACTGTACACCGGGGAGCTGTTTTTT. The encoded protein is CASSPGLYTGELFF.

Here the CDR3 reads CATSRDLGLYNEQFF. The CDR3 region has the DNA TGTGCCACCAGCAGAGATTTGGGCTTATACAATGAGCAGTTCTTC. This rearrangement joins TRBV15 to TRBJ2-1; no clear D. The length of the CDR3 is 15 residues. V dropped 0 bases and J dropped 4 bases, with 10 bases sitting between them. Germline V lookup: CDR1 LNHNV, CDR2 YYDKDF (reference sequence).

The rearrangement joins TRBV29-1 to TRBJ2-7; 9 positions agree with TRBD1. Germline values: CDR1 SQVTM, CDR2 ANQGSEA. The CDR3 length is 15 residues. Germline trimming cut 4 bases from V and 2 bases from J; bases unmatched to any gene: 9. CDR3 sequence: CSVVTGDRDAYEQYF. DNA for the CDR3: TGCAGCGTTGTAACAGGGGACAGGGATGCCTACGAGCAGTACTTC.

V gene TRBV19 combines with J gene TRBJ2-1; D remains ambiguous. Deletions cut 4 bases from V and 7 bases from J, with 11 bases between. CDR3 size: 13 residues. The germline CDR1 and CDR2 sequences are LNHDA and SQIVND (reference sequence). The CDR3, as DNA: TGTGCCAGTAGTACCTTACGAGGAAATGAGCAGTTCTTC. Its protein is CASSTLRGNEQFF.

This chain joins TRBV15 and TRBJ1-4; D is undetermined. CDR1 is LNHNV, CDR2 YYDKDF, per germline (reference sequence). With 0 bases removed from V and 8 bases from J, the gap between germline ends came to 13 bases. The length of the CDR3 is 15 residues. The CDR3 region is CATSRDRSAGEKLFF. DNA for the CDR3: TGTGCCACCAGCAGAGATCGGTCCGCGGGGGAAAAACTGTTTTTT.

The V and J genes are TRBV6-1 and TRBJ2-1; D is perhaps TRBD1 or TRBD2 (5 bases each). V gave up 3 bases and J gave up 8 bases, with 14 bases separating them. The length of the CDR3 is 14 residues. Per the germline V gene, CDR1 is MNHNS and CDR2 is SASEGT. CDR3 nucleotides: TGTGCCAGCAGTGACCGGGACGGTTTTGATGAGCAGTTCTTC. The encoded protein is CASSDRDGFDEQFF.

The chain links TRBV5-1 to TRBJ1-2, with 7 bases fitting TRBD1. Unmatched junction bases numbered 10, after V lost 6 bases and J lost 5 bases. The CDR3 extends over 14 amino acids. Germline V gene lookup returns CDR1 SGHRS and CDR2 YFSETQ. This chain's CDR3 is CASTDGTAVYGYTF. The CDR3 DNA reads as TGCGCCAGCACCGATGGGACAGCCGTTTATGGCTACACCTTC.

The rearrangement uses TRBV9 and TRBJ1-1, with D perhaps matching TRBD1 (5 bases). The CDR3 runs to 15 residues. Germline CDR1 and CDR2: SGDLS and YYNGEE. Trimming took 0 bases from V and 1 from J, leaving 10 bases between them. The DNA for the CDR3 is TGTGCCAGCAGCGTAGGGGGAGACAGGAACACTGAAGCTTTCTTT. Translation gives CASSVGGDRNTEAFF.